A selection of T cell receptor beta chains follows, all from one sample in a study of T cell repertoires in cytomegalovirus infection. Via MiXCR, TCRdb re-called the reads, giving one row per CDR3 protein. In the table there are a few hundred thousand distinct CDR3 sequences, 15% to 20% of which are singletons. Material: PBMCs. Receptor source: a human donor in good health (CMV status not recorded). Some clones in this sample may be carry-over from other donors' samples. CDR3s include the opening cysteine and the closing phenylalanine or tryptophan. D genes are given only for firm matches. Size is stated for part of the rows, as once, few or many counts, or as a class when the clone is expanded.

v_call,j_call,d_call,clone_size,cdr3_nt,cdr3_aa
TRBV7-2,TRBJ2-4,TRBD2,many,TGTGCCAGCAGCTTAGGACTAGCACTAAAGAGGGGAGCCAAAAACATTCAGTACTTC,CASSLGLALKRGAKNIQYF
TRBV7-2,TRBJ2-7,TRBD2,many,TGTGCCAGCAGCTTAGTGGGGACTAGCGGGAGCCCACTCTACGAGCAGTACTTC,CASSLVGTSGSPLYEQYF
TRBV7-2,TRBJ2-5,TRBD2,many,TGTGCCAGCAGGTTGGGACTAGCGGGCCAAGAGACCCAGTACTTC,CASRLGLAGQETQYF
TRBV5-6,TRBJ2-6,.,.,TGTGCCAGCAGCTCCCTGGGCCCCGACAGAGGCTTAAACGTCCTGACTTTC,CASSSLGPDRGLNVLTF
TRBV7-6,TRBJ2-7,.,many,TGTGCCAGCAGCTCCCAGCCGGGACACCGGTCGGGCGAGCAGTACTTC,CASSSQPGHRSGEQYF
TRBV10-3,TRBJ2-1,.,few,TGTGCCATCAGTGTCTCATTTGCGCAGGATGAGCAGTTCTTC,CAISVSFAQDEQFF
TRBV9,TRBJ2-3,.,.,TGTGCCAGCTCTTATTCCACCGGTGGCCCAGATACGCAGTATTTT,CASSYSTGGPDTQYF
TRBV5-4,TRBJ2-3,TRBD2,few,TGTGCCAGCAGCCAGGGACTAGCGGGGGACGCCACAGATACGCAGTATTTT,CASSQGLAGDATDTQYF
TRBV12-3/TRBV12-4,TRBJ1-5,.,few,TGTGCCAGCAGTTTAGGGAGCAGGCGCCAGCCCCAGCATTTT,CASSLGSRRQPQHF
TRBV7-9,TRBJ2-5,.,many,TGTGCCAGCAGCCCTAGCCCGGGGGGCCGCGAGACCCAGTACTTC,CASSPSPGGRETQYF
TRBV3-1,TRBJ1-5,.,.,TGTGCCAGCAGCCAAGCAGACAATCAGCCCCAGCATTTT,CASSQADNQPQHF
TRBV7-8,TRBJ1-5,.,many,TGTGCCAGCAGCCCACGTCGGGGGCCGAGGCAGCCCCAGCATTTT,CASSPRRGPRQPQHF
TRBV3-1,TRBJ2-5,.,.,TGTGCCAGCAGCCAGTCCAACCGGGTAGAGACCCAGTACTTC,CASSQSNRVETQYF
TRBV24-1,TRBJ2-3,TRBD2,few,TGTGCCACCAGTGGGAATCTAGCGGGGGGCGAGTCCACAGATACGCAGTATTTT,CATSGNLAGGESTDTQYF
TRBV30,TRBJ2-5,.,few,TGTGCCTGGGGGGAAGAGACCCAGTACTTC,CAWGEETQYF
TRBV14,TRBJ2-1,.,many,TGTGCCAGCAGCCAAGGACGGTGGAATGAGCAGTTCTTC,CASSQGRWNEQFF
TRBV28,TRBJ1-4,.,few,TGTGCCAGCAGTTCCCTAGTCTCAACTAATGAAAAACTGTTTTTT,CASSSLVSTNEKLFF
TRBV7-8,TRBJ2-7,TRBD2,many,TGTGCCAGCAGCTCCAGACTAGCGGGGGGCTACGAGCAGTACTTC,CASSSRLAGGYEQYF
TRBV2,TRBJ1-1,.,.,TGTGCCAGCAGTCCCCAGGGAAGAAGCACTGAAGCTTTCTTT,CASSPQGRSTEAFF
TRBV12-3/TRBV12-4,TRBJ1-5,.,many,TGTGCCAGCAGCTTCAGCAATCAGCCCCAGCATTTT,CASSFSNQPQHF
TRBV6-1,TRBJ2-1,.,many,TGTGCCAGCAGCCCCCGCGCCCATGAGCAGTTCTTC,CASSPRAHEQFF
TRBV12-3/TRBV12-4,TRBJ2-6,TRBD1,many,TGTGCCAGCAGTCCGCGGACAGGGGGCCTCTCTGGGGCCAACGTCCTGACTTTC,CASSPRTGGLSGANVLTF
TRBV4-3,TRBJ1-5,.,.,TGCGCCAGCAGCCAAGATTCGAGGGATCAGCCCCAGCATTTT,CASSQDSRDQPQHF
TRBV7-2,TRBJ2-2,.,many,TGTGCCAGCAGCCCAGAATTCCCCGGGGAGCTGTTTTTT,CASSPEFPGELFF